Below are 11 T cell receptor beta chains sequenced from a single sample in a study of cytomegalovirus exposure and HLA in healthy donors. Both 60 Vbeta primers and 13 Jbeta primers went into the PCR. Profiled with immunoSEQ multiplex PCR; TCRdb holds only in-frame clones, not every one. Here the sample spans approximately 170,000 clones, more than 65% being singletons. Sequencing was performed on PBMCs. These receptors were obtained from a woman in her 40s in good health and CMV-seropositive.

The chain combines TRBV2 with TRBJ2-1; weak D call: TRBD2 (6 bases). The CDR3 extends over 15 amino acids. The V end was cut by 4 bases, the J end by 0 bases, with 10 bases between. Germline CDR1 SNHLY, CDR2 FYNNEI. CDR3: CASSVSGVSYNEQFF. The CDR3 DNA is TGTGCCAGCAGTGTTAGCGGAGTCTCCTACAATGAGCAGTTCTTC.

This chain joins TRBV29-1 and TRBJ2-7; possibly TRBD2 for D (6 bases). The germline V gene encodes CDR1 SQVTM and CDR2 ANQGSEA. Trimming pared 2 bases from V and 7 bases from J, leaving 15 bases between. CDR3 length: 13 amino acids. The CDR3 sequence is CSVEPRGFGEQYF. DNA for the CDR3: TGCAGCGTTGAACCCCGGGGGTTTGGAGAGCAGTACTTC.

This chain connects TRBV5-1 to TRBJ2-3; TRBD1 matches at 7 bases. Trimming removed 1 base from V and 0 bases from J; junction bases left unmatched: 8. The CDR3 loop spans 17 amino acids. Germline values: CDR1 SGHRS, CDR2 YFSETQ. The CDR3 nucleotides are TGCGCCAGCAGCTTGACTTTACAGGGGAGAAGCACAGATACGCAGTATTTT. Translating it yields CASSLTLQGRSTDTQYF.

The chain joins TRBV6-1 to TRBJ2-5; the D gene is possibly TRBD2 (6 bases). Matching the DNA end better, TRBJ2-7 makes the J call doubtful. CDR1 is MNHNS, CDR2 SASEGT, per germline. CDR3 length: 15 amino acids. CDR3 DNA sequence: TGTGCCAGCAGTGAAGCTAGCGGAAGCTCCTACGAGCAGTACTTC. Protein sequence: CASSEASGSSYEQYF.

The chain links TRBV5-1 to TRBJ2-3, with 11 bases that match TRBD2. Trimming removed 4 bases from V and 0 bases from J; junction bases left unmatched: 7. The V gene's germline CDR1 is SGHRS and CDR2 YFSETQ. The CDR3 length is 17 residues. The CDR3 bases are TGCGCCAGCAGCGAATTAGCGGGAGGGCTCAGCACAGATACGCAGTATTTT. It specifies CASSELAGGLSTDTQYF.

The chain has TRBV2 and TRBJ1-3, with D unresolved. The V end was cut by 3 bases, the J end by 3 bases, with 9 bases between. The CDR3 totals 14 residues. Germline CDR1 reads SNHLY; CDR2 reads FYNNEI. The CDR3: CASSEPEGGNTIYF. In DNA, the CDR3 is TGTGCCAGCAGTGAGCCGGAGGGTGGAAACACCATATATTTT.

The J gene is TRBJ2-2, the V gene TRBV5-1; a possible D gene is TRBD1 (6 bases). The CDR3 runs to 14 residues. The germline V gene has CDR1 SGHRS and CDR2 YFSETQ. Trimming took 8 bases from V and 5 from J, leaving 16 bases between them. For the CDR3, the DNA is TGCGCCAGAACCGAACAGGGCGATACCGGGGAGCTGTTTTTT. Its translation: CARTEQGDTGELFF.

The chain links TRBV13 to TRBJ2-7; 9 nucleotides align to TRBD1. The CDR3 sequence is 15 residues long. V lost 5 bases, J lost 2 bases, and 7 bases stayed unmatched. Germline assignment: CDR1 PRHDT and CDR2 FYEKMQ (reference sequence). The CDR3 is CASSGNRGLAYEQYF. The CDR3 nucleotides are TGTGCCAGCAGCGGTAACAGGGGGCTGGCCTACGAGCAGTACTTC.

CDR3 coding DNA: TGTGCCAGCAGCAAAGACAGGGGGGGACTCTACGAGCAGTACTTC. This codes for CASSKDRGGLYEQYF. The chain uses TRBV2 and TRBJ2-5, with 9 nucleotides matching TRBD1. The DNA matches TRBJ2-7 better at its end, which makes the J call doubtful. This CDR3 is built from 15 residues. The germline CDR1 and CDR2 sequences are SNHLY and FYNNEI.

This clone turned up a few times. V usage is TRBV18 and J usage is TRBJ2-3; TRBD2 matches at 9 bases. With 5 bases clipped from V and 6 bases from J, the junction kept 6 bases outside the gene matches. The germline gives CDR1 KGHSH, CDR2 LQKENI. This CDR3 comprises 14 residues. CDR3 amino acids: CASSTGLAPDTQYF. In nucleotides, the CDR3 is TGTGCCAGCTCAACGGGACTAGCTCCCGATACGCAGTATTTT.

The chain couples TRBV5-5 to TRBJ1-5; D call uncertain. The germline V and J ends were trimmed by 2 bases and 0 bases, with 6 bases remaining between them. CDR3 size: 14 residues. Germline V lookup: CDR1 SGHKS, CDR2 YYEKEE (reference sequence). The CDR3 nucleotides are TGTGCCAGCAGCTTAGAGGATAGCAATCAGCCCCAGCATTTT. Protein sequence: CASSLEDSNQPQHF.